The rows below give T cell receptor beta chains drawn from one sample of a study of T cell repertoires in cytomegalovirus infection. Their target antigens are unknown. TCRdb re-called the reads with MiXCR, one entry per CDR3 protein. The sample consists of roughly 150,000 distinct CDR3 sequences, over 25% of them appearing once. Specimen: CD8+ T cells from cultured PBMCs, collected from culture after CMV antigen stimulation. Every receptor here comes from a human donor in good health (CMV status not recorded). Some clones in this sample may be carry-over from other donors' samples. CDR3s include the opening cysteine and the closing phenylalanine or tryptophan. D genes are given only for firm matches. Part of the rows lack a size; the others show once, few, many or a class for expanded clones.

V: TRBV11-2; J: TRBJ1-1; D: NA; size: few; DNA: TGTGCCAGCAGCTTGCTAGCCCGGCTCACTGAAGCTTTCTTT; CDR3: CASSLLARLTEAFF
V: TRBV12-3/TRBV12-4; J: TRBJ2-2; D: NA; size: NA; DNA: TGTGCCAGCAGGACGGATGCGAACACCGGGGAGCTGTTTTTT; CDR3: CASRTDANTGELFF
V: TRBV12-3/TRBV12-4; J: TRBJ1-1; D: TRBD1; size: few; DNA: TGTGCCAGCAGTAAACAGGGGATGAACACTGAAGCTTTCTTT; CDR3: CASSKQGMNTEAFF
V: TRBV25-1; J: TRBJ2-1; D: TRBD2; size: few; DNA: TGTGCCGCGGGGGGGGGACTTTACAATGAGCAGTTCTTC; CDR3: CAAGGGLYNEQFF
V: TRBV5-6; J: TRBJ2-5; D: NA; size: many; DNA: TGTGCCAGCAGCTTGGTAGAGACCCAGTACTTC; CDR3: CASSLVETQYF
V: TRBV6-2/TRBV6-3; J: TRBJ2-1; D: NA; size: NA; DNA: TGTGCCAGCAGCTTGAACGGAGAAAATGAGCAGTTCTTC; CDR3: CASSLNGENEQFF
V: TRBV5-4; J: TRBJ1-2; D: NA; size: many; DNA: TGTGCCAGCAGCTTGTCAGAGGGAACCTATGGCTACACCTTC; CDR3: CASSLSEGTYGYTF
V: TRBV14; J: TRBJ2-5; D: NA; size: NA; DNA: TGTGCCAGCAGCCAAGTGTCGGGGGGCCTCTATGAGACCCAGTACTTC; CDR3: CASSQVSGGLYETQYF
V: TRBV2; J: TRBJ1-3; D: TRBD1; size: few; DNA: TGTGCCAGCAGTGAAGATTGGACAGGGCTTGGAAACACCATATATTTT; CDR3: CASSEDWTGLGNTIYF
V: TRBV5-1; J: TRBJ1-2; D: TRBD1; size: NA; DNA: TGCGCCAGCAGCTGGTCGGGACAGAACTATGGCTACACCTTC; CDR3: CASSWSGQNYGYTF
V: TRBV7-8; J: TRBJ2-1; D: TRBD1; size: many; DNA: TGTGCCAGCAGCTCAACCGGGACAGCGAGAGGAGAAGAGCAGTTCTTC; CDR3: CASSSTGTARGEEQFF
V: TRBV20-1; J: TRBJ2-5; D: TRBD2; size: NA; DNA: TGCAGTGCGAGGGACTACCTCCAAGAGACCCAGTACTTC; CDR3: CSARDYLQETQYF
V: TRBV7-6; J: TRBJ2-3; D: NA; size: many; DNA: TGTGCCAGCAGCTTAGTATCCGACAGCACAGATACGCAGTATTTT; CDR3: CASSLVSDSTDTQYF
V: TRBV7-4; J: TRBJ2-3; D: NA; size: few; DNA: TGTTCTTCCCACACCGAGGGAGGTTGGCCAGATACGCAGTATTTT; CDR3: CSSHTEGGWPDTQYF
V: TRBV27; J: TRBJ2-3; D: NA; size: NA; DNA: TGTGCCAGCAGTTTAATGAGCACAGATACGCAGTATTTT; CDR3: CASSLMSTDTQYF
V: TRBV19; J: TRBJ2-2; D: TRBD2; size: NA; DNA: TGTGCCAGTAGAAGCGGGGGGGTCGACACCGGGGAGCTGTTTTTT; CDR3: CASRSGGVDTGELFF
V: TRBV19; J: TRBJ2-1; D: NA; size: NA; DNA: TGTGCCAGTAGTATCGGGGATAACAATGAGCAGTTCTTC; CDR3: CASSIGDNNEQFF
V: TRBV11-3; J: TRBJ1-5; D: TRBD1; size: many; DNA: TGTGCCAGCAGCCCCCCGGGGCTGGGACAGAATCAGCCCCAGCATTTT; CDR3: CASSPPGLGQNQPQHF
V: TRBV4-3; J: TRBJ2-5; D: NA; size: NA; DNA: TGCGCCAGCAGCCAAGCTGACAGGTCACAAGAGACCCAGTACTTC; CDR3: CASSQADRSQETQYF
V: TRBV27; J: TRBJ1-2; D: NA; size: NA; DNA: TGTGCCAGCAGTTTAAACAGGGCTAACTATGGCTACACCTTC; CDR3: CASSLNRANYGYTF
V: TRBV7-8; J: TRBJ1-5; D: NA; size: few; DNA: TGTGCCAGCAGCCGTTCGGTCGGCAATCAGCCCCAGCATTTT; CDR3: CASSRSVGNQPQHF
V: TRBV7-9; J: TRBJ2-7; D: TRBD1; size: few; DNA: TGTGCCAGCAGCTTAGTTGGGACAGGCGAATACGAGCAGTACTTC; CDR3: CASSLVGTGEYEQYF
V: TRBV7-9; J: TRBJ2-7; D: NA; size: NA; DNA: TGTGCCAGCACCCTCGACCCGCTTTACGAGCAGTACTTC; CDR3: CASTLDPLYEQYF
V: TRBV6-5; J: TRBJ2-5; D: NA; size: NA; DNA: TGTGCCAGCAGTTACTCCGACTCTCAAGAGACCCAGTACTTC; CDR3: CASSYSDSQETQYF
V: TRBV6-5; J: TRBJ1-1; D: NA; size: few; DNA: TGTGCCAGCATCAACTGGAGGCAGTCCAACACTGAAGCTTTCTTT; CDR3: CASINWRQSNTEAFF
V: TRBV27; J: TRBJ1-1; D: NA; size: few; DNA: TGTGCCAGCAGTTCGGCACAGAACACTGAAGCTTTCTTT; CDR3: CASSSAQNTEAFF
V: TRBV4-2; J: TRBJ1-2; D: NA; size: many; DNA: TGTGCCAGCAGCCAAGATCCGCAGGGCAACTATGGCTACACCTTC; CDR3: CASSQDPQGNYGYTF
V: TRBV28; J: TRBJ1-1; D: NA; size: NA; DNA: TGTGCCAGCAGTTCCTCTCAATTAAGGGATTTTGAAGCTTTCTTT; CDR3: CASSSSQLRDFEAFF